The 11 T cell receptor beta chains below were found in one sample sequenced in a study of OX40 agonist ivuxolimab in advanced cancers. TCRdb keeps only in-frame clones here, not all; method: immunoSEQ multiplex PCR. The sample includes more than 75,000 clones, roughly 91% of them seen just once. Sequencing was performed on CD4+ or CD8+ T cells sorted from blood, taken in a trial of the OX40 agonist ivuxolimab. All receptors come from an adult with an advanced solid tumor such as melanoma, head and neck, liver or kidney cancer.

The rearrangement uses TRBV7-6 and TRBJ2-7; D possibly corresponds to TRBD1 (5 bases). The V and J ends lost 5 bases and 2 bases respectively, with 16 bases between them. The CDR3 is 15 residues long. Germline loops: CDR1 SGHVS, CDR2 FNYEAQ. Here the CDR3 reads CASSPRPGIPYEQYF. The CDR3 region has the DNA TGTGCCAGCAGCCCTCGCCCAGGGATCCCCTACGAGCAGTACTTC. The variable domain in full, completed from reference TRBV7-6 and TRBJ2-7, reads GAGVSQSPRYKVTKRGQDVALRCDPISGHVSLYWYRQALGQGPEFLTYFNYEAQQDKSGLPNDRFSAERPEGSISTLTIQRTEQRDSAMYRCASSPRPGIPYEQYFGPGTRLTVT.

This chain connects TRBV6-1 to TRBJ2-1, with D unresolved. Germline V gene data show CDR1 as MNHNS and CDR2 as SASEGT. Deletions cut 6 bases from V and 7 bases from J, with 4 bases between. The CDR3 is 10 amino acids. The CDR3 is CASRGNEQFF. CDR3 DNA: TGTGCCAGCAGGGGGAATGAGCAGTTCTTC.

This clone was counted only a few times. V gene TRBV14 combines with J gene TRBJ2-6; possible D gene TRBD2, 6 bases. The V and J ends lost 1 base and 6 bases respectively, with 13 bases between them. The CDR3 loop spans 16 amino acids. Germline assignment: CDR1 SGHDN and CDR2 FVKESK. The CDR3 loop is CASSQAAGPSANVLTF. The CDR3 DNA reads as TGTGCCAGCAGCCAAGCGGCGGGACCGTCGGCCAACGTCCTGACTTTC.

The chain has TRBV6-1 and TRBJ1-1; TRBD1 might be the D (6 bases). There are 14 residues in the CDR3. From germline, CDR1 is MNHNS and CDR2 SASEGT. V lost 3 bases to trimming and J lost 4 bases, with 12 bases between them. The CDR3 loop is CASSDRGRGTEAFF. In DNA form, the CDR3 reads TGTGCCAGCAGTGATCGGGGGCGAGGCACTGAAGCTTTCTTT.

The rearrangement links TRBV7-2 to TRBJ2-7; tentative D call: TRBD1 (5 bases). Germline V gives CDR1 SGHTA, CDR2 FQGNSA. Trimming stripped 5 bases from V and 1 base from J, with 12 bases between. The CDR3 has 14 residues. The CDR3 region is CASSTPKGSYEQYF. The CDR3, as DNA: TGTGCCAGCAGCACACCTAAGGGGTCCTACGAGCAGTACTTC.

The chain couples TRBV5-4 to TRBJ1-6; D gene ambiguous. V lost 4 bases and J 10 bases, leaving 9 bases between the germline ends. This CDR3 comprises 12 residues. Germline loops: CDR1 SGHNT, CDR2 YYREEE (reference sequence). CDR3 amino acids: CASSVWASPLHF. The CDR3 nucleotides are TGTGCCAGCAGCGTGTGGGCGTCACCCCTCCACTTT.

This clone has just a few counts. The CDR3 bases are TGTGCCAGCAGTTTGGGGGGCAGGGTGTCTTACGAGCAGTACTTC. Protein: CASSLGGRVSYEQYF. The rearrangement links TRBV27 to TRBJ2-7; D may correspond to TRBD1 or TRBD2 (6 bases each). Trimming removed 3 bases from V and 4 bases from J, with 16 bases in between. The germline CDR1 and CDR2 sequences are MNHEY and SMNVEV (reference sequence). This CDR3 is 15 amino acids long.

This chain links TRBV6-5 with TRBJ1-3, with 7 bases matching TRBD1. Germline assignment: CDR1 MNHEY and CDR2 SVGAGI. The CDR3 totals 15 residues. V lost 7 bases, J lost 4 bases, and 10 bases stayed unmatched. The DNA of the CDR3 is TGTGCCAGCACCCTACAGGGGCATGGGGGAAACACCATATATTTT. It is translated as CASTLQGHGGNTIYF.

This sequence joins TRBV28 and TRBJ2-7, with D hard to call. Trimming removed 7 bases at V and 6 bases at J, with 10 bases between. Germline CDR1 reads MDHEN; CDR2 reads SYDVKM. This CDR3 has 11 amino acids. Written as DNA, the CDR3 is TGTGCCAGCACGCCAGGCATCGAGCAGTACTTC. As protein: CASTPGIEQYF.

The V call is TRBV28, the J call TRBJ1-3; 7 positions match TRBD1. CDR1 is MDHEN and CDR2 is SYDVKM in the germline V gene. The CDR3 is 16 residues long. V lost 4 bases to trimming and J lost 4 bases; unmatched junction nucleotides: 10. The CDR3 protein is CASSSTTGIIGNTIYF. The CDR3 DNA reads as TGTGCCAGCAGTTCCACGACAGGGATCATCGGAAACACCATATATTTT.

V and J are TRBV4-1 and TRBJ2-1, with D unresolved. Trimming cost V 0 bases and J 13 bases, with 7 bases left between them. The CDR3 spans 11 residues. Per germline, CDR1 MGHRA and CDR2 YSYEKL. CDR3 nucleotides: TGCGCCAGCAGCCAAGAAGCGTCCCAGTTCTTC. Translated: CASSQEASQFF.